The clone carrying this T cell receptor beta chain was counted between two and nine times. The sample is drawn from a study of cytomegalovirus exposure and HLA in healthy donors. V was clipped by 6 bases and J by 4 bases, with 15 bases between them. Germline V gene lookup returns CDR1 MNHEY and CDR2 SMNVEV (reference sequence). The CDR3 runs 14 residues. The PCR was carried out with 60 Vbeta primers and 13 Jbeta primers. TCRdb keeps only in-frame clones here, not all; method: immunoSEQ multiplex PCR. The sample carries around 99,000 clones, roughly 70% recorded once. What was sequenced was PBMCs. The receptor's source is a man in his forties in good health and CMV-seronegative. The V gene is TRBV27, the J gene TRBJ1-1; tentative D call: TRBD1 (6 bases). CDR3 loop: CASRNDRPSTEAFF. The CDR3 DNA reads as TGTGCCAGCAGGAATGACAGGCCTTCCACTGAAGCTTTCTTT.